This T cell receptor (beta chain) was retrieved from a study of T cells in localized non-small cell lung cancer. Notes on this clone: Its antigen is not identified.

The CDR3 sequence is 11 residues long. V gave up 3 bases and J gave up 9 bases, with 6 bases separating them. Germline loops: CDR1 KGHSH, CDR2 LQKENI. Clones were sequenced by immunoSEQ multiplex PCR, and TCRdb holds only the in-frame ones, with some missing. The data show some 19,000 clones, 90% to 95% seen once. Study-wide results and caveats: Patients showing higher blood T cell density tended to see longer overall survival. Heterogeneity stays possible, as sequencing covered only one tumor region. Adjacent lung held a median 57 of the top 100 tumor clones.

The sequence was obtained from an older male donor with stage I squamous cell lung carcinoma. Sequencing used peripheral blood, obtained before any cancer treatment. V usage is TRBV18 and J usage is TRBJ2-1, with D hard to call. CDR3 amino acids: CASSPAREQFF. Written as DNA, the CDR3 is TGTGCCAGCTCACCGGCGCGTGAGCAGTTCTTC. Based on the CDR3 plus reference TRBV18 and TRBJ2-1, the full variable domain is NAGVMQNPRHLVRRRGQEARLRCSPMKGHSHVYWYRQLPEEGLKFMVYLQKENIIDESGMPKERFSAEFPKEGPSILRIQQVVRGDSAAYFCASSPAREQFFGPGTRLTVL.